These T cell receptor beta chains were read from a single sample in a study of sequential checkpoint blockade in melanoma. Assay used: immunoSEQ multiplex PCR; TCRdb lists only in-frame clones, some missing. In the table there are about 10,000 clones, approximately 73% of which are singletons. The source material was CD8+ T cells sorted from blood (inferred from file names), sampled from a patient given nivolumab and ipilimumab in sequence. These receptor sequences come from a human donor with melanoma. Both conserved end residues are part of each CDR3. The order of the fields is V gene, D gene, clone size, J gene, CDR3 DNA, CDR3 protein. D genes are given only for firm matches. Clone size is stated in some rows and not others, as once, few, many or a class when expanded.

>TRBV19|TRBD1|-|TRBJ1-5
TGTGCCAGTATGCTTCTACAGGGGAAGAGGGATCAGCCCCAGCATTTT
CASMLLQGKRDQPQHF
>TRBV4-3|TRBD2|-|TRBJ2-7
TGCGCCAGCAGCCAAGAAGGGTCTAGCGGCTACGAGCAGTACTTC
CASSQEGSSGYEQYF
>TRBV5-6|-|-|TRBJ2-1
TGTGCCAGCAGCAACGGGGGACCCTTAGGGCAGTTCTTC
CASSNGGPLGQFF
>TRBV9|TRBD1|-|TRBJ2-7
TGTGCCAGCAGCGTAGCTGGGACAGGGAGCTCCTACGAGCAGTACTTC
CASSVAGTGSSYEQYF
>TRBV27|-|-|TRBJ2-7
TGTGCCAGCAGTCTGGGCAGGGCCTACGAGCAGTACTTC
CASSLGRAYEQYF
>TRBV14|-|few|TRBJ2-1
TGTGCCAGCAGCCAAGGAAGGAGTGCCTACAATGAGCAGTTCTTC
CASSQGRSAYNEQFF
>TRBV6-1|-|-|TRBJ2-1
TGTGCCAGCAGTGAGTGGGGGACTCTCGCGAGTGATGAGCAGTTCTTC
CASSEWGTLASDEQFF
>TRBV19|-|-|TRBJ2-2
TGTGCCAGTAGCCGGATCCTCGACAGCACCGGGGAGCTGTTTTTT
CASSRILDSTGELFF
>TRBV7-6|-|-|TRBJ2-3
TGTGCCAGCAGCCCCCGGACAGCTCGCACAGATACGCAGTATTTT
CASSPRTARTDTQYF
>TRBV13|TRBD2|-|TRBJ2-4
TGTGCCACGACTAGCGGAAAAGCCAAAAACATTCAGTACTTC
CATTSGKAKNIQYF